These 14 T cell receptor beta chains originate from one sample sequenced in a study of T cell responses to AZD1222 COVID-19 vaccine. Generated by immunoSEQ multiplex PCR, the TCRdb table keeps only in-frame clones and is missing some. The sample lists about 96,000 clones, nearly 90% seen once, with 1.6% in the top ten. Sequences were derived from peripheral blood, sampled on day 0 of AZD1222 vaccination. The receptors were sampled from an adult in good health.

The chain employs TRBV30 and TRBJ1-6; a weak D match, TRBD1 (6 bases). Germline V gene data show CDR1 as GTSNPN and CDR2 as SVGIG (reference sequence). This CDR3 comprises 14 residues. The V and J ends lost 2 bases and 10 bases respectively, with 15 bases between them. CDR3 amino acids: CAWSRDRLMSPLHF. The DNA of the CDR3 is TGTGCCTGGAGTAGAGACAGGTTGATGTCACCCCTCCACTTT.

This chain links TRBV27 with TRBJ2-5; D may be TRBD1 (5 bases). The length of the CDR3 is 14 residues. V gave up 5 bases and J gave up 2 bases, with 12 bases separating them. Per germline, CDR1 MNHEY and CDR2 SMNVEV (reference sequence). The CDR3 spells CASSRDRVQETQYF. The CDR3 nucleotides read TGTGCCAGCAGTCGAGACAGAGTACAAGAGACCCAGTACTTC.

This chain joins TRBV7-8 and TRBJ1-1, with a tentative D call TRBD1 (6 bases). V dropped 2 bases and J dropped 1 base, with 23 bases sitting between them. The germline V gene encodes CDR1 SGHVS and CDR2 FQNEAQ. The CDR3 has 19 amino acids. CDR3 residues: CASSLPRGKGVPKNTEAFF. CDR3 DNA: TGTGCCAGCAGCTTACCCCGGGGGAAGGGGGTTCCCAAGAACACTGAAGCTTTCTTT.

DNA of the CDR3: TGTGCCAGCAGCCCTAGGGAGCGCGGGGAGAGCACAGATACGCAGTATTTT. This encodes CASSPRERGESTDTQYF. The chain employs TRBV4-2 and TRBJ2-3; possibly TRBD2 for D (6 bases). V was shortened by 4 bases and J by 0 bases, with 17 bases between the two germline ends. Germline assignment: CDR1 LGHNA and CDR2 YNFKEQ. CDR3 length equals 17 residues.

This chain joins TRBV11-3 and TRBJ1-1, with 8 bases aligning to TRBD1. This CDR3 has 13 amino acids. CDR1 and CDR2 from the germline V gene are SGHNT and YENEEA. The junction had 5 bases not matched to a gene; V was cut back by 5 bases and J by 6 bases. DNA of the CDR3: TGTGCCAGCAGCCTTGGGACAGGCGCTGAAGCTTTCTTT. Its translation is CASSLGTGAEAFF.

The CDR3 region is CASSYVVGSSYEQYF. The CDR3 nucleotides read TGTGCCAGCAGTTACGTGGTAGGCAGCTCCTACGAGCAGTACTTC. The rearrangement uses TRBV6-5 and TRBJ2-7, with D unresolved. Germline assignment: CDR1 MNHEY and CDR2 SVGAGI. The CDR3 extends over 15 amino acids. V dropped 2 bases and J dropped 0 bases, with 11 bases sitting between them.

The V gene is TRBV29-1, the J gene TRBJ2-3, with 9 bases aligning to TRBD1. The trim removed 6 bases at V and 5 bases at J, leaving 6 bases unmatched. CDR1 and CDR2 from the germline V gene are SQVTM and ANQGSEA. The CDR3 has 13 residues. CDR3 in amino acids: CSVVVTGGDTQYF. CDR3 DNA: TGCAGCGTCGTGGTGACAGGGGGAGATACGCAGTATTTT.

The CDR3 is CASSPELPSAGSSGYTF. CDR3 coding DNA: TGTGCCAGCTCACCAGAGTTACCGAGTGCAGGGTCGAGCGGCTACACCTTC. V is TRBV18 and J is TRBJ1-2; D possibly corresponds to TRBD1 (5 bases). CDR1 KGHSH and CDR2 LQKENI come from the germline V gene. The length of the CDR3 is 17 residues. The V gene lost 2 bases and the J gene lost 8 bases, with 24 bases spanning the gap.

The J gene is TRBJ1-1, the V gene TRBV12-5; D ambiguous. V was pared by 7 bases and J by 1 base, with 10 bases between. Germline V gene data show CDR1 as LGHNT and CDR2 as FRNRAP. CDR3 size: 13 residues. The CDR3 here is CASAPPGNTEAFF. The CDR3 coding sequence is TGTGCTAGTGCCCCCCCGGGGAACACTGAAGCTTTCTTT.

In this sample, this clone turned up once. V usage is TRBV21-1 and J usage is TRBJ2-7; TRBD2, as called in the table, went unchecked against the DNA. TRBV21-1 counts as a pseudogene. The CDR3 is 17 residues long. CDR3 nucleotide sequence: TGTGCCAGCAGCAATGAGGAGGGCCGATGGGGATTCTACGAGCAGTACTTC. Protein: CASSNEEGRWGFYEQYF.

The chain has TRBV29-1 and TRBJ1-2, with 10 bases aligning to TRBD1. Germline CDR1 reads SQVTM; CDR2 reads ANQGSEA. V was pared by 4 bases and J by 1 base, with 6 bases of the junction left unmatched. The CDR3 consists of 15 residues. The CDR3, as DNA: TGCAGCGTTGCGATGGGACAGGGGAGTAACTATGGCTACACCTTC. Translating it yields CSVAMGQGSNYGYTF.

For the CDR3, the DNA is TGTGCCAGCAGTTACTCGTTTAATTGGGGGGGGGAGCTGTTTTTT. It is translated as CASSYSFNWGGELFF. The chain links TRBV6-5 to TRBJ2-2; D could derive from TRBD1 or TRBD2 (5 bases each). CDR1 MNHEY and CDR2 SVGAGI come from the germline V gene. The CDR3 sequence is 15 residues long. Trimming shortened V by 0 bases and J by 8 bases, and 13 bases separated the two germline ends.

This rearrangement joins TRBV5-1 to TRBJ1-3, with D perhaps TRBD1 (6 bases). This CDR3 contains 14 residues. V lost 2 bases and J 8 bases, leaving 14 bases between the germline ends. Germline lookup yields CDR1 SGHRS and CDR2 YFSETQ. The CDR3 coding sequence is TGCGCCAGCAGCTTTCAGGGGACGCCTGACACCATATATTTT. It specifies CASSFQGTPDTIYF.

This chain uses TRBV4-3 with TRBJ2-7; D ambiguous. V lost 4 bases and J 1 base, leaving 11 bases between the germline ends. Per germline, CDR1 LGHNA and CDR2 YSLEER. The CDR3 totals 14 residues. The CDR3 region has the DNA TGCGCCAGCAGCCTGGGCCACCATTCCTACGAGCAGTACTTC. It translates to CASSLGHHSYEQYF.